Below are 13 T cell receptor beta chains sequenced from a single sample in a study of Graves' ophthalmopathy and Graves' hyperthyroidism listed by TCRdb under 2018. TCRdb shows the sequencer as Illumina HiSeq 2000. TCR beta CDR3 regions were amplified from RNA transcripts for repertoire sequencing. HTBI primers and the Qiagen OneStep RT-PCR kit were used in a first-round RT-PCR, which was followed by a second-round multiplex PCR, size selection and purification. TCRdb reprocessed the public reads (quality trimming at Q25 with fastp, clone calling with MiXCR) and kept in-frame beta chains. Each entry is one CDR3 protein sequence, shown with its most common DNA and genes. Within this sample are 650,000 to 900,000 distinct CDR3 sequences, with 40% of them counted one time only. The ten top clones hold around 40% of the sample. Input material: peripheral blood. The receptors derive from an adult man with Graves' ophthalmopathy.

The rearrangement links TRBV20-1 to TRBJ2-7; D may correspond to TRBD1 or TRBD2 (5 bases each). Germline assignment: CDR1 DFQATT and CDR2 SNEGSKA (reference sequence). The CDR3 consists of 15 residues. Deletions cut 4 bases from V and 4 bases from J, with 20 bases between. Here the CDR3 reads CSATSVRDQAYEQYF. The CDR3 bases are TGCAGTGCTACGTCAGTCCGGGACCAGGCATACGAGCAGTACTTC.

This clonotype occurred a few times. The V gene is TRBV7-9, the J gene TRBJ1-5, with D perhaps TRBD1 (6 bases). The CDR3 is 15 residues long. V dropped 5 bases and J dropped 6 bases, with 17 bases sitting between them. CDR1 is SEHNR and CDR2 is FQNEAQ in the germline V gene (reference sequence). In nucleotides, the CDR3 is TGTGCCAGCAGCCCCTGGGGGGGGGCAGGTCAGCCCCAGCATTTT. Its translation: CASSPWGGAGQPQHF.

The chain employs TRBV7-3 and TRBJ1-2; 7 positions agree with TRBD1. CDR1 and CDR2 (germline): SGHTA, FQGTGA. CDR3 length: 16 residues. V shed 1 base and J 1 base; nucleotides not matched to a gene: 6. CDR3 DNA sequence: TGTGCCAGCAGCTTAAATGCCCCAGGGGGTAACTATGGCTACACCTTC. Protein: CASSLNAPGGNYGYTF.

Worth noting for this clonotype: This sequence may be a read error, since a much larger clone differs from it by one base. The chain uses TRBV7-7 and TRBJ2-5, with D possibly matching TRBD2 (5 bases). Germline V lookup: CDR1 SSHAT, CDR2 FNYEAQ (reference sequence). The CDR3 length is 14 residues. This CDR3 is CASSLAMRAETQYF. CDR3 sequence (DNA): TGTGCTAGCAGCTTAGCCATGAGGGCCGAGACCCAGTACTTC.

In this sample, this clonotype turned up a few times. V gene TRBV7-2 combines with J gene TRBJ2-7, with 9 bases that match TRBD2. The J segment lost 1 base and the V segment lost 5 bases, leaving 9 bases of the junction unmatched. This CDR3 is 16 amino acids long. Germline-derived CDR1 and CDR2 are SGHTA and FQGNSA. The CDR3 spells CASSLGTSKDSYEQYF. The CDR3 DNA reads TGTGCCAGCAGCCTAGGGACTAGCAAAGATTCCTACGAGCAGTACTTC.

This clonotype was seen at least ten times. The CDR3 DNA sequence: TGTGCCAGCAGCCAGGGGCTTGCTAATGAAAAACTGTTTTTT. It specifies CASSQGLANEKLFF. J is TRBJ1-4 and V is TRBV2; D is perhaps TRBD1 (6 bases). The V gene lost 6 bases and the J gene lost 3 bases, with 11 bases spanning the gap. The germline gives CDR1 SNHLY, CDR2 FYNNEI. The CDR3 consists of 14 residues.

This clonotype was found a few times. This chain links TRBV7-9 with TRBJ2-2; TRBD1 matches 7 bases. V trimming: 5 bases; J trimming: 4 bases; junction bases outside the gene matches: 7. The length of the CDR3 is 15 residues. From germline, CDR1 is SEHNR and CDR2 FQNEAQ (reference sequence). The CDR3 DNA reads TGTGCCAGCAGCCCCACAGGGGTTGGCACCGGGGAGCTGTTTTTT. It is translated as CASSPTGVGTGELFF.

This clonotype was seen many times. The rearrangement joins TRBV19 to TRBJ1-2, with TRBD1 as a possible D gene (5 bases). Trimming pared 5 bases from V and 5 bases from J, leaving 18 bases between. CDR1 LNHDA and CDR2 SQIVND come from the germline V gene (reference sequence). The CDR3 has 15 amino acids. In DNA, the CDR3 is TGTGCCAGTAGTCCCGGGACGGCCAGTTTTTATGGCTACACCTTC. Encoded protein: CASSPGTASFYGYTF. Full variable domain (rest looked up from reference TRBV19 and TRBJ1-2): DGGITQSPKYLFRKEGQNVTLSCEQNLNHDAMYWYRQDPGQGLRLIYYSQIVNDFQKGDIAEGYSVSREKKESFPLTVTSAQKNPTAFYLCASSPGTASFYGYTFGSGTRLTVV.

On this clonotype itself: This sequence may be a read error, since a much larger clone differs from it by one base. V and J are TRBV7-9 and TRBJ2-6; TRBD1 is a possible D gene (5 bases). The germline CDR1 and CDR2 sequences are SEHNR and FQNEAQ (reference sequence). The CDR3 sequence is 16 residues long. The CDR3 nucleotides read TGTGCCAGCAGCTTACAGTTTTTCTCTGGGGCCAACATCCTGACTTTC. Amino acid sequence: CASSLQFFSGANILTF.

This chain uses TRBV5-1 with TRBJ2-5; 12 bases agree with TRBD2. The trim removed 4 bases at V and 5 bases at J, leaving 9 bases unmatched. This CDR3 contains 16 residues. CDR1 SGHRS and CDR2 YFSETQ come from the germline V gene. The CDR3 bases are TGCGCCAGCAGCCCCCTACTAGCGGGGGGTTCCGAGACCCAGTACTTC. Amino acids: CASSPLLAGGSETQYF.

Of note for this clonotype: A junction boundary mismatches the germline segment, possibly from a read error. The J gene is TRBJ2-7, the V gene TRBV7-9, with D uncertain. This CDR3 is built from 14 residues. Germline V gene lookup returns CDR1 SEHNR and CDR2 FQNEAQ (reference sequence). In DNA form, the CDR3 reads TGCGCCAGCAGCTACATGTTGAGCTCCTACGAGCAGTACTTC. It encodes CASSYMLSSYEQYF.

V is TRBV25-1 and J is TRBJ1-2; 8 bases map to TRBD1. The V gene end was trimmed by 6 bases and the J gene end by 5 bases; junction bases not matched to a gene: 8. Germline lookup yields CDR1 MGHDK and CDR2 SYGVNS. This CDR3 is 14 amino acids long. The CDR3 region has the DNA TGTGCCAGCAGCGACCTCAGGACAGGGTATGGCTACACCTTC. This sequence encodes CASSDLRTGYGYTF.

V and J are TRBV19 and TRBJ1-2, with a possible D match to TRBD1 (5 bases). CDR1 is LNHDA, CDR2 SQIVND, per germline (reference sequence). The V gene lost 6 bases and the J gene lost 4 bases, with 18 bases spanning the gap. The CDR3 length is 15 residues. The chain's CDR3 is CASSIPPGDGYGYTF. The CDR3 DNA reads TGTGCCAGTAGCATACCCCCCGGGGACGGCTATGGCTACACCTTC.